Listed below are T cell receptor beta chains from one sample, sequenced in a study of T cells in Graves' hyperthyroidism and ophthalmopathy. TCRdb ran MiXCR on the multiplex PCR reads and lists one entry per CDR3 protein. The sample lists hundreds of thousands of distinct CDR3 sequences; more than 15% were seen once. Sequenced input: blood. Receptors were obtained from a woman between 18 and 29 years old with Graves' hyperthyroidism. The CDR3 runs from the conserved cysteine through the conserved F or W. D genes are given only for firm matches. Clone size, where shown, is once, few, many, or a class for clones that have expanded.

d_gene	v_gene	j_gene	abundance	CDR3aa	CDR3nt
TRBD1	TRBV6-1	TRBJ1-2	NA	CASSEGAGTGRRGYTF	TGTGCCAGCAGTGAAGGGGCCGGGACAGGGAGGAGAGGCTACACCTTC
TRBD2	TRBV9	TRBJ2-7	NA	CASSVATSGRAPYNEQYF	TGTGCCAGCAGCGTAGCAACTAGCGGGAGGGCCCCCTACAATGAGCAGTACTTC
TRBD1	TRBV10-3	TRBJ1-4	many	CAIGTGTSEKLFF	TGTGCCATCGGGACAGGGACCAGTGAAAAACTGTTTTTT
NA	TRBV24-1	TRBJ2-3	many	CATSEGGEGRADTQYF	TGTGCCACCAGTGAAGGAGGCGAAGGTCGCGCAGATACGCAGTATTTT
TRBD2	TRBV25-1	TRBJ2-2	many	CASSKTSGGAEGELFF	TGTGCCAGCAGTAAGACTAGCGGGGGGGCTGAAGGGGAGCTGTTTTTT
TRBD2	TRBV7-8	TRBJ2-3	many	CASSFQAGELPDTQYF	TGTGCCAGCAGCTTCCAAGCGGGGGAGCTCCCCGATACGCAGTATTTT
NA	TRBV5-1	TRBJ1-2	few	CASSLGHGGDYGYTF	TGCGCCAGCAGCTTGGGGCACGGAGGGGACTATGGCTACACCTTC
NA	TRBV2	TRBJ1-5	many	CASSPWGSNQPQHF	TGTGCCAGCAGCCCTTGGGGTAGCAATCAGCCCCAGCATTTT
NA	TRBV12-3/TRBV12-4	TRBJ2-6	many	CASCWGSGANVLTF	TGTGCCAGTTGTTGGGGCTCTGGGGCCAACGTCCTGACTTTC
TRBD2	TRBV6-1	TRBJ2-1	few	CASTKTSGGAGEQFF	TGTGCCAGCACCAAGACTAGCGGGGGGGCGGGTGAGCAGTTCTTC
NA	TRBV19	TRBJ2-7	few	CASSRTSTGLPYEQYF	TGTGCCAGTAGTAGGACCTCGACGGGATTGCCCTACGAGCAGTACTTC
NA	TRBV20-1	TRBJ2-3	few	CSASYWDSTDTQYF	TGCAGTGCTTCCTACTGGGACAGCACAGATACGCAGTATTTT
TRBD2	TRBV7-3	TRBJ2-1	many	CASSLRGGDEQFF	TGTGCCAGCAGCCTCCGGGGGGGCGATGAGCAGTTCTTC
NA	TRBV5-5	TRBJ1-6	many	CASSPGTGSSYNSPLHF	TGTGCCAGCAGCCCTGGGACCGGGAGCTCCTATAATTCACCCCTCCACTTT
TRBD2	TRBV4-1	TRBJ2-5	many	CASSGRESETQYF	TGCGCCAGCAGCGGGCGGGAGTCTGAGACCCAGTACTTC
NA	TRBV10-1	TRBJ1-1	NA	CASTQGSAAEAFF	TGCGCCTCCACCCAGGGGAGTGCGGCTGAAGCTTTCTTT
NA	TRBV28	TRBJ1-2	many	CASRGTGGVNYGYTF	TGTGCCAGCAGAGGTACGGGCGGAGTTAACTATGGCTACACCTTC
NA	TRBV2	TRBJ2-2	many	CASRERGELFF	TGTGCCAGCAGAGAGCGCGGGGAGCTGTTTTTT
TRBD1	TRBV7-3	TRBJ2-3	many	CASSMDRGTDTQYF	TGTGCCAGCAGCATGGACAGGGGTACAGATACGCAGTATTTT
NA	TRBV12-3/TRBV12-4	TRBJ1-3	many	CASSSSGQGGAGNTIYF	NA
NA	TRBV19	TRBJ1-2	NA	CASSVAGPNYGYTF	TGTGCCAGTAGTGTCGCAGGGCCTAACTATGGCTACACCTTC
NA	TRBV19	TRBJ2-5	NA	CASSGRDGLPRETQYF	TGTGCCAGTAGTGGGCGGGACGGACTCCCCCGAGAGACCCAGTACTTC
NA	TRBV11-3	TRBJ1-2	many	CASSSRQNYGYTF	TGTGCCAGCAGCTCTAGACAGAACTATGGCTACACCTTC
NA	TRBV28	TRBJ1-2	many	CASSLQNYGYTF	TGTGCCAGCAGTCTACAGAACTATGGCTACACCTTC
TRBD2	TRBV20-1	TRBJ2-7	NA	CSASDSLGGSSYEQYF	TGCAGTGCTAGCGACTCTCTTGGCGGGAGCTCCTACGAGCAGTACTTC
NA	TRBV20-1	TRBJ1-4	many	CSAKPRGLNEKLFF	TGCAGTGCCAAACCCCGGGGGCTTAATGAAAAACTGTTTTTT
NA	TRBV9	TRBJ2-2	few	CASSVPEGFDTGELFF	TGTGCCAGCAGCGTACCTGAGGGTTTTGACACCGGGGAGCTGTTTTTT
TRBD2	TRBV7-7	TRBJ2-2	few	CASSLYPPGRVNTGELFF	TGTGCTAGCAGCTTATACCCCCCCGGGAGGGTTAACACCGGGGAGCTGTTTTTT
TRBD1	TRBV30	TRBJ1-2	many	CAWDRGLANYGYTF	TGTGCCTGGGACAGGGGCCTCGCTAACTATGGCTACACCTTC
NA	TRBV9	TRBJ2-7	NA	CASSPPPWTWSDEQYF	TGTGCCAGCAGCCCGCCCCCCTGGACATGGTCGGACGAGCAGTACTTC
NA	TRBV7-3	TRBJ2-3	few	CASSLDGPLDTQYF	TGTGCCAGCAGCTTAGATGGGCCCTTAGATACGCAGTATTTT
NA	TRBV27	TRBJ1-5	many	CASSLGGWNQPQHF	TGTGCCAGCAGTTTAGGTGGATGGAATCAGCCCCAGCATTTT
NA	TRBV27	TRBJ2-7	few	CASSPSKWESSYEQYF	TGTGCCAGCAGCCCGTCGAAGTGGGAAAGCTCCTACGAGCAGTACTTC
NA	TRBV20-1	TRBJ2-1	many	CSVVHSSGAQFF	TGCAGTGTTGTCCATTCATCCGGAGCCCAGTTCTTC
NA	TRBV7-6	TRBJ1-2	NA	CASSLEGSANYGYTF	TGTGCCAGCAGCTTGGAGGGGTCAGCTAACTATGGCTACACCTTC
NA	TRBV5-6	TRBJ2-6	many	CASSFDSGANVLTF	TGTGCCAGCAGCTTCGACTCTGGGGCCAACGTCCTGACTTTC
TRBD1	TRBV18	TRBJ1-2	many	CASSPRTGANYGYTF	TGTGCCAGCTCACCAAGGACAGGGGCCAACTATGGCTACACCTTC
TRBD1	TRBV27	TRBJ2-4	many	CASSLRQGNIQYF	TGTGCCAGCAGTTTACGACAGGGGAACATTCAGTACTTC
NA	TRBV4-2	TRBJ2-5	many	CASSQGDSRETQYF	TGTGCCAGCAGCCAAGGAGATTCGCGGGAGACCCAGTACTTC
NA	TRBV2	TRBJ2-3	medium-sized	CASSEARGASTDTQYF	TGTGCCAGCAGTGAAGCCCGGGGGGCTAGCACAGATACGCAGTATTTT
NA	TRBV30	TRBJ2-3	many	CAWSGAGTDTQYF	TGTGCCTGGAGTGGGGCGGGGACAGATACGCAGTATTTT
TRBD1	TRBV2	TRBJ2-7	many	CASRDRGRTSVYEQYF	TGTGCCAGCAGGGACAGGGGGCGGACAAGTGTCTACGAGCAGTACTTC
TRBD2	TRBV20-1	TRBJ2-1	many	CSARDLSGGFHNEQFF	TGCAGTGCTAGAGATCTCAGCGGGGGGTTTCACAATGAGCAGTTCTTC
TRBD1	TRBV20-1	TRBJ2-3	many	CSAIQGADTQYF	TGCAGTGCGATACAGGGGGCAGATACGCAGTATTTT
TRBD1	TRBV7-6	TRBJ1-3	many	CASSLDPGQGLSGNTIYF	TGTGCCAGCAGCTTGGACCCCGGACAGGGCCTCTCTGGAAACACCATATATTTT
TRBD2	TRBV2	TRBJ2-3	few	CASSTGTSGGSTDTQYF	TGTGCCAGCAGCACCGGGACTAGCGGGGGGAGCACAGATACGCAGTATTTT
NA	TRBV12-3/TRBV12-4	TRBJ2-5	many	CASSSLEGGKTQYF	TGTGCCAGCAGTTCTCTTGAGGGAGGAAAGACCCAGTACTTC
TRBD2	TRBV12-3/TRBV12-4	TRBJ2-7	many	CASSSRLAPSSYEQYF	TGTGCCAGCAGTTCCCGACTAGCGCCGAGCTCCTACGAGCAGTACTTC